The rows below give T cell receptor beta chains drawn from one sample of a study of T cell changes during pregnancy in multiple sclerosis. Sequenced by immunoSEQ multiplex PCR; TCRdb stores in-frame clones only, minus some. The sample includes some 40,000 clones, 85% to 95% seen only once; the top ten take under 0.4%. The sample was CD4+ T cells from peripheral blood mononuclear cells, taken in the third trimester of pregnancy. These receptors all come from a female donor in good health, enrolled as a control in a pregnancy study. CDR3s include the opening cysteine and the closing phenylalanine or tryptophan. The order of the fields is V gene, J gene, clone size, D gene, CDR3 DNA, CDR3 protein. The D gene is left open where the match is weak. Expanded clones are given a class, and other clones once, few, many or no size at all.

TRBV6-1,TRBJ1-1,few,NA,TGTGCCAGCAGTGAACAGAACCTGAACACTGAAGCTTTCTTT,CASSEQNLNTEAFF
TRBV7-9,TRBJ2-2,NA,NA,TGTGCCAGCAGCCAAGAGGGTTGGCTAGAGTTTAGCGGGGAGCTGTTTTTT,CASSQEGWLEFSGELFF
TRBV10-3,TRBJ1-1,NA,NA,TGTGCCATCAGTGAGGGGACACAGAACACTGAAGCTTTCTTT,CAISEGTQNTEAFF
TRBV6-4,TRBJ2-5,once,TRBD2,TGTGCCATTACGTCTAGCGGGACCAAAGAGACCCAGTACTTC,CAITSSGTKETQYF
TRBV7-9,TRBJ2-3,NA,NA,TGTGCCAGCAGTCCCCGGGTCGGCGGGCTCGCCTCGCAGTATTTT,CASSPRVGGLASQYF
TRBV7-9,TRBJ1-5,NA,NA,TGTGCCAGCAGCTCTAGGGGGGGGCCGAATCAGCCCCAGCATTTT,CASSSRGGPNQPQHF
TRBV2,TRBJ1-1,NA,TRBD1,TGTGCCAGCAGCGGACAGGGGAACACTGAAGCTTTCTTT,CASSGQGNTEAFF
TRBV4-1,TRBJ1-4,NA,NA,TGCGCCAGCAGCCAAGCACGGCAGGCCCAGTGGGAAAAACTGTTTTTT,CASSQARQAQWEKLFF
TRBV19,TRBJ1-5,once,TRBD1,TGTGCCAGTAGACCGGGGACAGGGGGCAATCAGCCCCAGCATTTT,CASRPGTGGNQPQHF
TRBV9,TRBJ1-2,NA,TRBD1,TGTGCCAGCAGCGTAGAACAGGGGTTTGGTAACTATGGCTACACCTTC,CASSVEQGFGNYGYTF
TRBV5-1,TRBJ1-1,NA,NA,TGCGCCAGCAGCTTGGGGACAGTTATGAACACTGAAGCTTTCTTT,CASSLGTVMNTEAFF